The clone carrying this T cell receptor beta chain was seen ten or more times. The entry originates in a study of T cells in Graves' hyperthyroidism and ophthalmopathy. RNA transcripts yielded amplified TCR beta CDR3 regions. HTBI primers were used for first-round RT-PCR of the TCR CDR3. TCRdb recomputed calls from the multiplex PCR reads with MiXCR, one row per CDR3 protein. The profile shows around 290,000 distinct CDR3 sequences, about an eighth of them singletons. Trimming took 3 bases from V and 2 from J, leaving 16 bases between them. The CDR3 loop spans 17 amino acids. CDR1 is MDHEN and CDR2 is SYDVKM in the germline V gene. Absence of ophthalmopathy progression within 18 months defined stable Graves' hyperthyroidism. Subjects aged 18 to 65 presented with newly diagnosed hyperthyroidism of less than 2 months' duration. Thyroid ultrasound, orbital computed tomography, clinical symptoms, and serum thyroxine and TRAb underpinned diagnoses. PBMCs were collected from a roughly 9.7 ml volume of fresh peripheral blood.

Sequencing used blood. This TCR came from a woman in her thirties or forties with Graves' hyperthyroidism. J is TRBJ1-4 and V is TRBV28; no clear D gene. The chain's CDR3 is CASSLTYRLGTNEKLFF. CDR3 DNA sequence: TGTGCCAGCAGTTTGACTTATCGGTTAGGGACTAATGAAAAACTGTTTTTT.